This TCR beta chain emerged from a study of early stage breast cancer tumors. Study-level background: Average read coverage per sample was roughly 9.7-fold. Study conclusions and caveats: Tumors had roughly 2.3-fold higher T cell density and higher clonality than adjacent normal breast tissue.

Blood replicates held 0.5 ug DNA, tumor or normal breast approximately 1.5 ug, two each. Libraries were prepared by immunoSEQ multiplex PCR; TCRdb keeps only in-frame clonotypes and omits some of them. The sample includes 55,000 to 70,000 clones, less than 90% of them seen just once. For this clone: Its antigen is as yet unknown.

The sequencing input was blood. The origin of this receptor is a person in their 40s with breast cancer.

CDR3 bases: TGTGCCAGCAGCTTAAGTGGATACCAAGAGACCCAGTACTTC. Protein product: CASSLSGYQETQYF. The chain carries TRBV7-9 and TRBJ2-5, with unresolved D. Germline CDR1 SEHNR, CDR2 FQNEAQ (reference sequence). V lost 2 bases, J lost 0 bases, and 7 bases lay in between. This CDR3 is built from 14 residues.